The clone carrying this TCR beta chain was observed once. Seattle-derived patients entered the study during active infection and were followed longitudinally. This sample stems from a study of blood T cell repertoires in COVID-19. TCRdb keeps only in-frame clones here, not all; method: immunoSEQ multiplex PCR. Of 250,000 to 300,000 clones in the sample, 85% to 90% were seen once. Trimming left V 6 bases short and J 2 bases short, with 8 bases between. There are 12 residues in the CDR3. Germline lookup yields CDR1 GTSNPN and CDR2 SVGIG (reference sequence). V is TRBV30 and J is TRBJ1-5, with TRBD1 as a possible D gene (6 bases). Sequenced: peripheral blood. The receptor comes from a woman aged 60-70 years with COVID-19, enrolled during active disease. The CDR3 here is CACRQGNQPQHF. The CDR3 coding sequence is TGTGCCTGCCGACAGGGCAATCAGCCCCAGCATTTT. The full variable domain, completed using reference TRBV30 and TRBJ1-5, is SQTIHQWPATLVQPVGSPLSLECTVEGTSNPNLYWYRQAAGRGLQLLFYSVGIGQISSEVPQNLSASRPQDRQFILSSKKLLLSDSGFYLCACRQGNQPQHFGDGTRLSIL.